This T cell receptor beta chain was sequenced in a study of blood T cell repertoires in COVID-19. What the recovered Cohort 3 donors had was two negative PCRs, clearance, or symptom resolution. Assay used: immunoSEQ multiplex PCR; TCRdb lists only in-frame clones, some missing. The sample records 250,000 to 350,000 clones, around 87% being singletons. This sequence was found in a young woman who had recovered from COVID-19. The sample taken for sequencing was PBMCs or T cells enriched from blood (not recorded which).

CDR3 amino acids: CASSLDRYNSPLHF. The CDR3 DNA sequence: TGTGCCAGCAGTTTGGACAGATATAATTCACCCCTCCACTTT. The chain links TRBV27 to TRBJ1-6; possibly TRBD1 for D (6 bases). Trimming left V 3 bases short and J 4 bases short, with 7 bases between. Germline CDR1 MNHEY, CDR2 SMNVEV (reference sequence). The CDR3 length is 14 residues.